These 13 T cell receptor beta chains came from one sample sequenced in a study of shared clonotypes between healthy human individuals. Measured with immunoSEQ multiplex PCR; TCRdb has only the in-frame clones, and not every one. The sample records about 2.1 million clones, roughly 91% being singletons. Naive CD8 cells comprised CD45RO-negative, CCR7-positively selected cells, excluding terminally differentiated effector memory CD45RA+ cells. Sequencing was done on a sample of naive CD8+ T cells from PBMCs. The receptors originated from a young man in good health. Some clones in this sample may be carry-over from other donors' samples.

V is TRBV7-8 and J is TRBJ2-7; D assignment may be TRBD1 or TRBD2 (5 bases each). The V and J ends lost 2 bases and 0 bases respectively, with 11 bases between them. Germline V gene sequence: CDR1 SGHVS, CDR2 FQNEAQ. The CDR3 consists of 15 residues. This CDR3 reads CASSLTGTVSYEQYF. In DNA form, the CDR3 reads TGTGCCAGCAGCTTAACGGGGACGGTCTCCTACGAGCAGTACTTC.

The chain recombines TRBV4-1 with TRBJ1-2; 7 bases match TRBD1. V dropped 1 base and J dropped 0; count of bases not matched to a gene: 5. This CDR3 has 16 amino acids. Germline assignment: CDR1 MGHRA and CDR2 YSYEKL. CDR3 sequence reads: CASSQAGTEANYGYTF. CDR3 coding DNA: TGCGCCAGCAGCCAAGCCGGGACAGAAGCTAACTATGGCTACACCTTC.

The CDR3, as DNA: TGTGCCAGCAGCTTGTTCCAGGGATTTGGCTACACCTTC. Translated, it gives CASSLFQGFGYTF. This sequence joins TRBV5-8 and TRBJ1-2; a weak D match, TRBD1 (5 bases). The germline CDR1 and CDR2 sequences are SGHTS and YDEGEE. V lost 1 base to trimming and J lost 7 bases, with 11 bases between them. The CDR3 loop spans 13 amino acids.

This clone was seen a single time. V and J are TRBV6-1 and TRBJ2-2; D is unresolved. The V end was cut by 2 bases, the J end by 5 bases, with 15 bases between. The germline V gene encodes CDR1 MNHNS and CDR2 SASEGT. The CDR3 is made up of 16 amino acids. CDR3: CASSESRLPETGELFF. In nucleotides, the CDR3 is TGTGCCAGCAGTGAAAGCAGGCTCCCCGAGACCGGGGAGCTGTTTTTT.

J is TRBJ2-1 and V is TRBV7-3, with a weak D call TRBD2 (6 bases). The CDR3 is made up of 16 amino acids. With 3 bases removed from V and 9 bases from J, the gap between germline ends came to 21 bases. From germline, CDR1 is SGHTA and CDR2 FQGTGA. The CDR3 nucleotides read TGTGCCAGCAGCTTTGACGGGACTCGCACCGGGGGTGAGCAGTTCTTC. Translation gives CASSFDGTRTGGEQFF.

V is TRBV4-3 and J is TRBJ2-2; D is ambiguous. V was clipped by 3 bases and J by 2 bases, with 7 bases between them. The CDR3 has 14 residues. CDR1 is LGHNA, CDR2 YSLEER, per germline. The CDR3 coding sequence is TGCGCCAGCAGCCACGCGGAAAACACCGGGGAGCTGTTTTTT. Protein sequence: CASSHAENTGELFF.

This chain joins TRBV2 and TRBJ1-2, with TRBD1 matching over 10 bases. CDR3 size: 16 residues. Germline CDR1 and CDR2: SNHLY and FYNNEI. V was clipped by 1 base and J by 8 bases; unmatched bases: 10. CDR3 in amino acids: CASSEGISDRGKGYTF. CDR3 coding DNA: TGTGCCAGCAGTGAAGGGATATCGGACAGGGGGAAAGGCTACACCTTC.

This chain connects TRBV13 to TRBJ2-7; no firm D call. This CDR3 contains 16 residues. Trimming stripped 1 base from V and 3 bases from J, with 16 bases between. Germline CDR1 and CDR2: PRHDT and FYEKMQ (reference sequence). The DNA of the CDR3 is TGTGCCAGCAGCTTAGCGGGCGGACCGAGAATCTACGAGCAGTACTTC. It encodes CASSLAGGPRIYEQYF.

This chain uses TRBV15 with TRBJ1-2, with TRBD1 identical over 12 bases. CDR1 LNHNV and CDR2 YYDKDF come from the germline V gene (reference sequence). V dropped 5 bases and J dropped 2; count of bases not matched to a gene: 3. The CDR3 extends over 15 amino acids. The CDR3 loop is CATSGDRGPNYGYTF. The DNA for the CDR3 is TGTGCCACCAGCGGGGACAGGGGGCCGAACTATGGCTACACCTTC. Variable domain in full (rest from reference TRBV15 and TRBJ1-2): DAMVIQNPRYQVTQFGKPVTLSCSQTLNHNVMYWYQQKSSQAPKLLFHYYDKDFNNEADTPDNFQSRRPNTSFCFLDIRSPGLGDTAMYLCATSGDRGPNYGYTFGSGTRLTVV.

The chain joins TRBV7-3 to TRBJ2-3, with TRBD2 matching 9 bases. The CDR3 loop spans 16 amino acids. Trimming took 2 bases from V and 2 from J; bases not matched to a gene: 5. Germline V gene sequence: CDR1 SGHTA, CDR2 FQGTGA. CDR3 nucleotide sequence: TGTGCCAGCAGCTTAGGGACTAGCAGATACACAGATACGCAGTATTTT. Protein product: CASSLGTSRYTDTQYF.

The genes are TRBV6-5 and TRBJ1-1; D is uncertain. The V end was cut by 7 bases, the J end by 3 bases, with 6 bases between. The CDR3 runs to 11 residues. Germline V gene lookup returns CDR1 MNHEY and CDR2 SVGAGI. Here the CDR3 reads CASTYYTEAFF. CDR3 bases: TGTGCCAGCACCTACTACACTGAAGCTTTCTTT.

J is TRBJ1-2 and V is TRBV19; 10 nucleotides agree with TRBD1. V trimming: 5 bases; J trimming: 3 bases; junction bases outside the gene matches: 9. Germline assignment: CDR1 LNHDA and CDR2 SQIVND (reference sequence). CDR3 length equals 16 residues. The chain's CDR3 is CASSSPGTGVDYGYTF. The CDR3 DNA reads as TGTGCCAGTAGTTCCCCCGGGACAGGGGTCGACTATGGCTACACCTTC.

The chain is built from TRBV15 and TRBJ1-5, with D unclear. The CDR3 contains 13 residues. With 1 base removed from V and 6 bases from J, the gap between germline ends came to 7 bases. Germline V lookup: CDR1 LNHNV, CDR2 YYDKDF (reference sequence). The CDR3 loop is CATSRGGGQPQHF. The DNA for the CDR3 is TGTGCCACCAGCAGAGGAGGCGGTCAGCCCCAGCATTTT.